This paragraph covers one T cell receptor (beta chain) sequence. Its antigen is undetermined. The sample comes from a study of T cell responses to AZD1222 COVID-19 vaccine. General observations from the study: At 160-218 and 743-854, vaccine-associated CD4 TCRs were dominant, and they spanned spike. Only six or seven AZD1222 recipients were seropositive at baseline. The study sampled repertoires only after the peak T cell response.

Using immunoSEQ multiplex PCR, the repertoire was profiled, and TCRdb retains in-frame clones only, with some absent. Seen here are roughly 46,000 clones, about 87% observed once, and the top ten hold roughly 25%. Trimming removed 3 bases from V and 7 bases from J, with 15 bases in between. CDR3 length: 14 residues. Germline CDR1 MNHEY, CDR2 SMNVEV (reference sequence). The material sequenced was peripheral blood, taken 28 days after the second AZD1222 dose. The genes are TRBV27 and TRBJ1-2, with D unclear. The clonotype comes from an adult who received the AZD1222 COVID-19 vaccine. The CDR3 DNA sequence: TGTGCCAGCAGTTTGTCCCGTCGGGAGCCTGGCTACACCTTC. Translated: CASSLSRREPGYTF.